The T cell receptor (beta chain) described here comes from a study of radiotherapy plus CTLA-4 blockade in lung cancer. Study summary: 15% to 20% of enrolled patients responded objectively, and around 30% had disease control. Overall study results and limits: Early blood T cell clone dynamics, with interferon-beta, were reported to best predict response. Following radiotherapy plus ipilimumab, tumor-derived TCR clones expanded in the blood.

As for this clone: What it recognizes is unknown.

The CDR3 has 16 amino acids. CDR1 is MDHEN and CDR2 is SYDVKM in the germline V gene. Deletions cut 5 bases from V and 1 base from J, with 15 bases between. Participants had chemo-refractory metastatic non-small-cell lung cancer and were treated with focal radiation plus ipilimumab CTLA-4 blockade. The assay was immunoSEQ multiplex PCR, and TCRdb's table has in-frame clones only and misses some. Found here are approximately 35,000 clones, more than 70% of them singletons; the top ten hold about 5.8%. This sequence was found in a human donor with non-small cell lung cancer who had stable disease on radiotherapy plus ipilimumab. This chain uses TRBV28 with TRBJ1-3, with D perhaps TRBD1 (6 bases). The sequencing here drew on peripheral blood, taken from a patient treated with radiotherapy plus ipilimumab. CDR3 sequence (DNA): TGTGCCAGCAGTCCTCTGGGGGCAGGGTCTGGAAACACCATATATTTT. Translation: CASSPLGAGSGNTIYF. The full variable domain, with the rest looked up from reference TRBV28 and TRBJ1-3, is DVKVTQSSRYLVKRTGEKVFLECVQDMDHENMFWYRQDPGLGLRLIYFSYDVKMKEKGDIPEGYSVSREKKERFSLILESASTNQTSMYLCASSPLGAGSGNTIYFGEGSWLTVV.